This T cell receptor (beta chain) came from a study of T cell clusters in autoimmune cytopenias. Study-wide results and caveats: TRB repertoire shifts in secondary cytopenia and chronic lymphocytic leukemia mostly reflected lymphoma, not autoimmunity.

Points on this clonotype: What it recognizes is unknown.

TRB amplification used 250 ng of peripheral blood genomic DNA. One tube held mixed TRB-A and TRB-B primer pools for touch-down PCR. TCRdb re-analyzed the multiplex PCR reads; it lists each CDR3 protein once, without DNA. The sample data list 3,500 to 5,000 distinct CDR3 sequences. Germline V gene data show CDR1 as SEHNR and CDR2 as FQNEAQ (reference sequence). This CDR3 is built from 17 residues. The sample was also reused in another study, on T cell repertoires in aging, cancer and after chemotherapy. That paper adds: Healthy donors lost TCR diversity with age mainly through richness, cancer patients through richness and evenness. Median generation probability rose over the chemotherapy interval in each cancer cohort, suggesting rebound thymic output.

The J gene is TRBJ1-1, the V gene TRBV7-9; lacking DNA, the TRBD1 call made by TCRdb goes unchecked. The sample taken for sequencing was peripheral blood. The source is a human donor in good health. The CDR3 loop reads CASSSPPGNIGRPEAFF.